One sample yielded the 24 T cell receptor beta chains listed below, sequenced in a study of T cell responses to AZD1222 COVID-19 vaccine. Sequencing was performed with immunoSEQ multiplex PCR; in TCRdb, only in-frame clones are kept and a portion is missing. Of around 71,000 clones listed, roughly 82% are singletons. The sample was peripheral blood, taken on day 0 of AZD1222 vaccination. The receptors were gathered from an adult in good health.

The chain is built from TRBV7-3 and TRBJ2-3; weak D call: TRBD1 (6 bases). Germline CDR1 and CDR2: SGHTA and FQGTGA. V lost 5 bases and J 6 bases, leaving 9 bases between the germline ends. The CDR3 runs to 12 residues. The CDR3 DNA sequence: TGTGCCAGCAGCCAAAGGGGGGATACGCAGTATTTT. It specifies CASSQRGDTQYF.

The V gene is TRBV19, the J gene TRBJ1-1; D not resolved. The CDR3 is made up of 16 amino acids. Trimming left V 0 bases short and J 1 base short, with 12 bases between. Germline CDR1 and CDR2: LNHDA and SQIVND (reference sequence). CDR3 in amino acids: CASSIDPAAGNTEAFF. The DNA for the CDR3 is TGTGCCAGTAGTATAGATCCGGCGGCGGGGAACACTGAAGCTTTCTTT.

The gene calls are TRBV18 and TRBJ1-4; possible D gene TRBD1, 6 bases. V dropped 2 bases and J dropped 1 base, with 14 bases sitting between them. The CDR3 has 17 amino acids. Germline CDR1 and CDR2: KGHSH and LQKENI. The CDR3 is CASSPAGQKRTNEKLFF. The DNA of the CDR3 is TGTGCCAGCTCACCAGCCGGACAGAAGAGAACTAATGAAAAACTGTTTTTT.

The gene calls are TRBV9 and TRBJ1-2; 8 nucleotides align to TRBD1. Germline CDR1 and CDR2: SGDLS and YYNGEE. The CDR3 spans 15 residues. Losses at the gene ends were 4 bases for V and 3 bases for J; bases not matched to a gene: 8. CDR3 nucleotides: TGTGCCAGCAGCACCCGGACAGGGTCTGACTATGGCTACACCTTC. As protein: CASSTRTGSDYGYTF.

A note on this clone: Other DNA sequences in the sample encode the same CDR3. The chain links TRBV7-9 to TRBJ2-6, with unresolved D. The CDR3 covers 15 residues. In germline, CDR1 is SEHNR, CDR2 FQNEAQ (reference sequence). The V gene lost 2 bases and the J gene lost 0 bases, with 5 bases spanning the gap. The CDR3: CASSLRVSGANVLTF. For the CDR3, the DNA is TGTGCCAGCAGCTTAAGAGTCTCTGGGGCCAACGTCCTGACTTTC.

This sequence joins TRBV7-2 and TRBJ1-3, with 7 bases aligning to TRBD1. The CDR3 consists of 17 residues. Germline V gives CDR1 SGHTA, CDR2 FQGNSA. With V trimmed by 3 bases and J by 0 bases, 8 bases remained unmatched. The chain's CDR3 is CASSFATGLSSGNTIYF. CDR3 nucleotide sequence: TGTGCCAGCAGCTTCGCGACAGGGCTGAGCTCTGGAAACACCATATATTTT.

The chain couples TRBV11-2 to TRBJ1-2; D gene unclear. The CDR3 is 15 amino acids. The V and J ends lost 1 base and 2 bases respectively, with 11 bases between them. CDR1 is SGHAT and CDR2 is FQNNGV in the germline V gene. CDR3 region: CASSLATVANYGYTF. Written as DNA, the CDR3 is TGTGCCAGCAGCTTAGCCACAGTTGCCAACTATGGCTACACCTTC.

The chain employs TRBV7-8 and TRBJ1-3; 7 nucleotides match TRBD1. V lost 5 bases to trimming and J lost 0 bases; unmatched junction nucleotides: 4. This CDR3 has 15 residues. Germline V lookup: CDR1 SGHVS, CDR2 FQNEAQ. This CDR3 is CASSLTGSSGNTIYF. The CDR3 coding sequence is TGTGCCAGCAGCCTGACAGGGAGCTCTGGAAACACCATATATTTT.

The chain's CDR3 is CAWRDQVIRTEAFF. The CDR3, as DNA: TGTGCCTGGAGAGATCAGGTGATTAGGACTGAAGCTTTCTTT. V usage is TRBV30 and J usage is TRBJ1-1; D ambiguous. The V gene's germline CDR1 is GTSNPN and CDR2 SVGIG (reference sequence). CDR3 length: 14 residues. V was shortened by 3 bases and J by 5 bases, with 16 bases between the two germline ends.

V and J are TRBV7-2 and TRBJ2-7; D is unclear. V was pared by 1 base and J by 4 bases, with 2 bases between. Germline V gene sequence: CDR1 SGHTA, CDR2 FQGNSA. This CDR3 has 11 residues. The DNA of the CDR3 is TGTGCCAGCAGCTTAGTTTACGAGCAGTACTTC. As protein: CASSLVYEQYF.

V gene TRBV6-2 or TRBV6-3 combines with J gene TRBJ2-5; D not certain. CDR1 MNHEY and CDR2 SVGEGT come from the germline V gene. This CDR3 is 15 amino acids long. V lost 5 bases, J lost 0 bases, and 13 bases lay in between. The CDR3 loop is CASSAHRAYQETQYF. DNA of the CDR3: TGTGCCAGCAGTGCTCACCGGGCGTACCAAGAGACCCAGTACTTC.

The chain combines TRBV10-3 with TRBJ1-1, with 8 bases aligning to TRBD1. The germline V gene has CDR1 ENHRY and CDR2 SYGVKD. The CDR3 extends over 15 amino acids. The V segment lost 2 bases and the J segment 3 bases; nucleotides outside the gene matches: 5. In DNA form, the CDR3 reads TGTGCCATCAGTGAGCAGGGGGCGCTGGACACTGAAGCTTTCTTT. Translating gives CAISEQGALDTEAFF.

The table lists this clone with a count of one. This chain joins TRBV5-1 and TRBJ2-3; D not resolved. CDR3 size: 15 residues. Trimming cost V 4 bases and J 2 bases, with 14 bases left between them. Germline V gene lookup returns CDR1 SGHRS and CDR2 YFSETQ. This CDR3 reads CASSPLSVNTDTQYF. The CDR3 DNA follows: TGCGCCAGCAGCCCCCTCAGCGTCAACACAGATACGCAGTATTTT.

CDR3 amino acids: CASSSSGTILHEQFF. In DNA form, the CDR3 reads TGTGCCAGCAGTTCTTCCGGGACTATTCTCCATGAGCAGTTCTTC. V gene TRBV4-2 combines with J gene TRBJ2-1; TRBD2 matches 7 bases. This CDR3 is built from 15 residues. Looked up from germline, CDR1 is LGHNA and CDR2 is YNFKEQ. J gave up 8 bases and V 6 bases, and 13 bases lay outside the gene matches.

This chain joins TRBV9 and TRBJ2-3; TRBD2 matches 10 bases. This CDR3 region has 20 residues. Per germline, CDR1 SGDLS and CDR2 YYNGEE. V dropped 3 bases and J dropped 0; count of bases not matched to a gene: 16. In DNA form, the CDR3 reads TGTGCCAGCAGCGCCCATGGGGATAGCGGGAGGCGCACTAGCACAGATACGCAGTATTTT. This gives the protein CASSAHGDSGRRTSTDTQYF.

The genes are TRBV7-2 and TRBJ1-2; 7 bases agree with TRBD1. This CDR3 has 13 amino acids. Germline lookup yields CDR1 SGHTA and CDR2 FQGNSA. J was trimmed by 5 bases and V by 1 base; bases with no gene match: 1. CDR3 nucleotide sequence: TGTGCCAGCAGCTTAGTGACAGGGTATGGCTACACCTTC. Amino acid sequence: CASSLVTGYGYTF.

The V gene is TRBV4-1, the J gene TRBJ2-4, with 7 bases matching TRBD2. CDR1 MGHRA and CDR2 YSYEKL come from the germline V gene. V shed 1 base and J 4 bases; nucleotides not matched to a gene: 10. CDR3 length equals 17 residues. The chain's CDR3 is CASSQGIIGTIKNIQYF. CDR3 DNA sequence: TGCGCCAGCAGCCAAGGAATCATCGGGACTATAAAAAACATTCAGTACTTC.

The chain employs TRBV5-5 and TRBJ1-6; the D gene is possibly TRBD1 (5 bases). CDR3 size: 20 residues. From germline, CDR1 is SGHKS and CDR2 YYEKEE (reference sequence). V lost 0 bases and J lost 0, with 19 bases in between. The CDR3 spells CASSLAGPERISSYNSPLHF. Written as DNA, the CDR3 is TGTGCCAGCAGCTTGGCAGGGCCAGAGAGAATTAGCTCCTATAATTCACCCCTCCACTTT.

The chain carries TRBV4-3 and TRBJ1-2, with D possibly being TRBD1 (5 bases). The CDR3 runs 15 residues. CDR1 and CDR2 from the germline V gene are LGHNA and YSLEER. Trimming pared 1 base from V and 4 bases from J, leaving 13 bases between. The CDR3 coding sequence is TGCGCCAGCAGCCAAGTCTGGGGGTTGATCTATGGCTACACCTTC. Translated, it gives CASSQVWGLIYGYTF.

The chain employs TRBV10-3 and TRBJ2-7; D may be TRBD2 (6 bases). Between the trimmed V and J ends, which lost 0 bases and 3 bases, there was a span of 12 bases. Germline V gene sequence: CDR1 ENHRY, CDR2 SYGVKD. CDR3 length equals 15 residues. This chain's CDR3 is CAISESTLGGYEQYF. Written as DNA, the CDR3 is TGTGCCATCAGTGAGTCGACTCTGGGGGGCTACGAGCAGTACTTC.

This rearrangement joins TRBV9 to TRBJ2-2, with a weak D call TRBD1 (6 bases). V lost 3 bases to trimming and J lost 8 bases, with 11 bases between them. This CDR3 region has 13 residues. Germline CDR1 and CDR2: SGDLS and YYNGEE. The CDR3 sequence is CASSALQGGELFF. The CDR3 nucleotides are TGTGCCAGCAGCGCCCTACAGGGAGGGGAGCTGTTTTTT.

The genes are TRBV9 and TRBJ1-2, with 7 positions matching TRBD1. The CDR3 totals 15 residues. CDR1 SGDLS and CDR2 YYNGEE come from the germline V gene. V dropped 0 bases and J dropped 0; count of bases not matched to a gene: 2. The CDR3 bases are TGTGCCAGCAGCGTAGGGGACAGTACTAACTATGGCTACACCTTC. Translation gives CASSVGDSTNYGYTF.

The chain is built from TRBV27 and TRBJ1-3, with a weak D call TRBD1 (6 bases). Trimming took off 6 bases at V and 4 bases at J, with 19 bases between the two ends. Germline V lookup: CDR1 MNHEY, CDR2 SMNVEV (reference sequence). The CDR3 is 16 amino acids. CDR3 in DNA: TGTGCCAGCAGCGTCAACAGGGAGCGAGGAGGAAACACCATATATTTT. Translating gives CASSVNRERGGNTIYF.

This chain uses TRBV27 with TRBJ1-4, with 10 bases that match TRBD1. Germline V CDR1 and CDR2: MNHEY, SMNVEV (reference sequence). CDR3 length equals 14 residues. The J segment lost 6 bases and the V segment lost 6 bases, leaving 4 bases of the junction unmatched. The CDR3 DNA follows: TGTGCCAGCAGGCCGACAGGGGGCGATGAAAAACTGTTTTTT. It codes for CASRPTGGDEKLFF.